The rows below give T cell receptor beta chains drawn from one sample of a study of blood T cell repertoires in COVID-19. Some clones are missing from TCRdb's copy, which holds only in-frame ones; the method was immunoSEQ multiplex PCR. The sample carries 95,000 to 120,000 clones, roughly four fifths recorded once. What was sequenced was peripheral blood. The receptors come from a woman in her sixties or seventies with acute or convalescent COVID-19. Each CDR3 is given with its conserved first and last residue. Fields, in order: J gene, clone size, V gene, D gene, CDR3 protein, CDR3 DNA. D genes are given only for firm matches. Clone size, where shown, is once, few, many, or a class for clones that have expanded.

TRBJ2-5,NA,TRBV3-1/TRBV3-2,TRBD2,CASSQDGGRQETQYF,TGTGCCAGCAGCCAAGATGGCGGGAGACAAGAGACCCAGTACTTC
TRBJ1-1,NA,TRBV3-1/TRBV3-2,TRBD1,CASSHRDRVTEAFF,TGTGCCAGCAGCCATAGGGACAGGGTCACTGAAGCTTTCTTT
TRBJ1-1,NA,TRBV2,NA,CASSGRGYQAFF,TGTGCCAGCAGTGGGAGAGGGTATCAAGCTTTCTTT
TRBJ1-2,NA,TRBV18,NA,CASSPKTESAPYGYTF,TGTGCCAGCTCACCGAAGACAGAGTCCGCCCCCTATGGCTACACCTTC
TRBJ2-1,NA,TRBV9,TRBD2,CASSVGTSGSYNEQFF,TGTGCCAGCAGCGTAGGGACTAGCGGCTCCTACAATGAGCAGTTCTTC
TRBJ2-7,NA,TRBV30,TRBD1,CAWGGTGNPYEQYF,TGTGCCTGGGGAGGGACAGGGAACCCCTACGAGCAGTACTTC
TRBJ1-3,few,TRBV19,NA,CASSPEGYSGNTIYF,TGTGCCAGTAGCCCTGAGGGATACTCTGGAAACACCATATATTTT
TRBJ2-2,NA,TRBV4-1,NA,CASSQVSDTGELFF,TGCGCCAGCAGCCAAGTGTCCGACACCGGGGAGCTGTTTTTT
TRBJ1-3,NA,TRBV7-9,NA,CASSAGSGTGNTIYF,TGTGCCAGCAGCGCCGGTTCAGGGACTGGAAACACCATATATTTT
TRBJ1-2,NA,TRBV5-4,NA,CASSLDSYGYTF,TGTGCCAGCAGCTTGGACAGCTATGGCTACACCTTC
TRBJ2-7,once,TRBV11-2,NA,CASSLVGGAYEQYF,TGTGCCAGCAGCTTAGTCGGTGGAGCCTACGAGCAGTACTTC